This T cell receptor beta chain is from a study of T cells after yellow fever vaccination. For the study at large: Where fractions had low cell numbers, libraries were prepared from them with the SMART-Seq v4 Ultra Low Input RNA kit. Study findings and constraints: Weaker, the secondary response peaked sooner, at day 5 versus 15.

This clonotype has a handful of counts. What it binds is unknown. Per germline, CDR1 MNHNY and CDR2 SVGAGI (reference sequence). This CDR3 is 11 amino acids long. Trimming cost V 7 bases and J 7 bases, with 7 bases left between them. The 5'RACE template-switching step produced TCR cDNA and added a universal primer site and UMIs. TCRdb reprocessed the 5' RACE reads via MiXCR and lists one record per CDR3 protein. Here the sample spans 310,000 or so distinct CDR3 sequences, around 7% being singletons. The rearrangement joins TRBV6-6 to TRBJ1-4; D is unclear. This receptor was taken from a man between 18 and 35 years old who received the YFV17D yellow fever vaccine. The sequencing here drew on PBMCs, taken about 49 days after the first yellow fever vaccination. For the CDR3, the DNA is TGTGCCAGCACCCAGCGTGAAAAACTGTTTTTT. It specifies CASTQREKLFF.